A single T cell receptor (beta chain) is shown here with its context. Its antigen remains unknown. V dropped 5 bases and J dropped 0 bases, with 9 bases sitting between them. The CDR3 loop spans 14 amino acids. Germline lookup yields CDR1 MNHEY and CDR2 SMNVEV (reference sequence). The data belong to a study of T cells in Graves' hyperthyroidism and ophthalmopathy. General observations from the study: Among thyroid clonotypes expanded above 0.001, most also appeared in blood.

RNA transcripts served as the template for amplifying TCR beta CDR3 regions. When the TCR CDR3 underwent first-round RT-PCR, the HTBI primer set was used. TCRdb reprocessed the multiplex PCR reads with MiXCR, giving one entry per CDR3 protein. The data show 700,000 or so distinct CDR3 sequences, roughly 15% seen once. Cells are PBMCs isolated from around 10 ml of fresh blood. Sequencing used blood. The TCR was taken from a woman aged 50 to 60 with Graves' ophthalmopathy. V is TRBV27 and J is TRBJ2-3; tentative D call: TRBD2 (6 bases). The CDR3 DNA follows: TGTGCCAGCAGTGCGGGATATAGCACAGATACGCAGTATTTT. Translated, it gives CASSAGYSTDTQYF.